The clone carrying this T cell receptor (beta chain) was counted a single time. Its antigen is not known. This sample is drawn from a study of cytomegalovirus exposure and HLA in healthy donors. Study outcomes and limitations: It was taken for granted in presence/absence analyses that sequencing depth across donors was roughly uniform. Some public TCRs appeared in many individuals, while most sequences were rare. Earlier analysis found most TCR beta V segments productive about 87% or about 30% of the time.

The primer mix had 60 Vbeta and 13 Jbeta primers. The repertoire was sequenced with immunoSEQ multiplex PCR; TCRdb's copy has only in-frame clones and lacks some. The table shows under 100,000 clones, with over 70% occurring only once. V was cut by 1 base and J by 3 bases, with 10 bases left in between. The CDR3 runs to 14 residues. The germline V gene has CDR1 SNHLY and CDR2 FYNNEI. Sequencing was performed on PBMCs. This TCR was sampled from a boy aged 5 to 17 in good health and CMV-seronegative. The chain carries TRBV2 and TRBJ2-7; D perhaps matches TRBD1 (5 bases). CDR3 nucleotides: TGTGCCAGCAGTGAAGACAGGCGAAACTACGAGCAGTACTTC. This codes for CASSEDRRNYEQYF.